Presented here are 12 T cell receptor beta chains from one specimen sequenced in a study of CD8+ T cells in alopecia areata. Extracted RNA was reverse transcribed into cDNA, the sequencing template. Clones were sequenced by immunoSEQ multiplex PCR, and TCRdb holds only the in-frame ones, with some missing. The table lists around 140,000 clones, approximately 90% of them singletons, with roughly 13% in the top ten. Treatment specified: oral pan-JAK inhibitor, 5-10 mg twice daily. Material: CD8+ T cells sorted from blood, obtained at week 4, from a patient treated with tofacitinib. These receptors came from a human donor with alopecia areata.

The chain combines TRBV19 with TRBJ2-7, with TRBD1 matching 10 bases. V was pared by 4 bases and J by 5 bases, with 11 bases of the junction left unmatched. The V gene's germline CDR1 is LNHDA and CDR2 SQIVND (reference sequence). CDR3 size: 16 residues. This CDR3 is CASSTPRDRGLDEQYF. The CDR3 DNA reads TGTGCCAGTAGTACACCCCGGGACAGGGGATTGGACGAGCAGTACTTC.

The CDR3 DNA sequence: TGCAGCGTTGAACGAACAGGGGGTTACAATGAGCAGTTCTTC. It specifies CSVERTGGYNEQFF. The chain links TRBV29-1 to TRBJ2-1; TRBD1 matches at 8 bases. Germline values: CDR1 SQVTM, CDR2 ANQGSEA. V gave up 2 bases and J gave up 4 bases; unmatched junction bases: 4. The CDR3 runs to 14 residues.

The chain recombines TRBV29-1 with TRBJ1-2; unclear D gene. V lost 0 bases and J lost 2, with 10 bases in between. The CDR3 has 14 amino acids. The germline gives CDR1 SQVTM, CDR2 ANQGSEA. CDR3 sequence: CSVEEPPGNYGYTF. The DNA for the CDR3 is TGCAGCGTTGAAGAACCCCCGGGGAACTATGGCTACACCTTC.

V usage is TRBV7-3 and J usage is TRBJ2-3, with 12 bases matching TRBD2. The ends lost 5 bases at V and 4 bases at J; junction bases unmatched: 7. CDR1 and CDR2 (germline): SGHTA, FQGTGA. This CDR3 has 16 amino acids. The CDR3 DNA reads as TGTGCCAGCAGCGGAACACTAGCGGGAGGTTCAGATACGCAGTATTTT. It yields the protein CASSGTLAGGSDTQYF.

This sequence joins TRBV7-8 and TRBJ2-7; TRBD2 is a possible D gene (5 bases). V dropped 2 bases and J dropped 3 bases, with 14 bases sitting between them. The V gene's germline CDR1 is SGHVS and CDR2 FQNEAQ. The CDR3 consists of 15 residues. CDR3 amino acids: CASSLRRQDFYEQYF. The CDR3 DNA reads TGTGCCAGCAGCTTAAGGCGGCAGGACTTCTACGAGCAGTACTTC.

CDR3 sequence (DNA): TGCAGCGTTGCAGGGGGTCGGTTAGCCGGGGAGCTGTTTTTT. It encodes CSVAGGRLAGELFF. The chain recombines TRBV29-1 with TRBJ2-2, with 7 bases matching TRBD1. Trimming at V came to 4 bases and at J to 6 bases, leaving 8 bases not matched to a gene. The CDR3 is 14 residues long. Germline CDR1 and CDR2: SQVTM and ANQGSEA.

In its sample, this clone was seen a few times. V and J are TRBV5-6 and TRBJ2-7, with 8 bases matching TRBD1. The CDR3 is 13 residues long. V was pared by 5 bases and J by 7 bases, with 8 bases of the junction left unmatched. From germline, CDR1 is SGHDT and CDR2 YYEEEE. DNA for the CDR3: TGTGCCAGCAGTTCTTGGGGACAGGAAGAGCAGTACTTC. This gives the protein CASSSWGQEEQYF.

The V call is TRBV9, the J call TRBJ1-4; no firm D call. The CDR3 spans 18 residues. Germline CDR1 and CDR2: SGDLS and YYNGEE. The germline V and J ends were trimmed by 0 bases and 0 bases, with 15 bases remaining between them. CDR3 loop: CASSVGAGPPATNEKLFF. The CDR3 DNA reads TGTGCCAGCAGCGTAGGGGCGGGCCCACCGGCAACTAATGAAAAACTGTTTTTT.

The rearrangement joins TRBV5-6 to TRBJ2-2; D might be TRBD1 (7 bases). Germline CDR1 SGHDT, CDR2 YYEEEE. Trimming cost V 0 bases and J 7 bases, with 16 bases left between them. There are 16 residues in the CDR3. CDR3 coding DNA: TGTGCCAGCAGCTTGGCCTGGAGGGGGCCTAGCGGGGAGCTGTTTTTT. This encodes CASSLAWRGPSGELFF.

This chain connects TRBV5-4 to TRBJ2-3; D remains unclear. V lost 4 bases and J 4 bases, leaving 7 bases between the germline ends. CDR3 size: 12 residues. Germline V lookup: CDR1 SGHNT, CDR2 YYREEE (reference sequence). The chain's CDR3 is CASSPLPDTQYF. In nucleotides, the CDR3 is TGTGCCAGCAGCCCCCTCCCAGATACGCAGTATTTT. Filled out from reference TRBV5-4 and TRBJ2-3, the complete variable domain reads ETGVTQSPTHLIKTRGQQVTLRCSSQSGHNTVSWYQQALGQGPQFIFQYYREEENGRGNFPPRFSGLQFPNYSSELNVNALELDDSALYLCASSPLPDTQYFGPGTRLTVL.

The rearrangement uses TRBV29-1 and TRBJ2-2, with D possibly TRBD2 on 6 matching bases. In germline, CDR1 is SQVTM, CDR2 ANQGSEA. The germline V and J ends were trimmed by 4 bases and 3 bases, with 6 bases remaining between them. CDR3 size: 12 residues. This chain's CDR3 is CSVVADTGELFF. CDR3 bases: TGCAGCGTTGTAGCGGACACCGGGGAGCTGTTTTTT.

V gene TRBV7-9 combines with J gene TRBJ2-5, with unresolved D. The J call is doubtful: the DNA matches TRBJ2-7 better. The germline V gene has CDR1 SEHNR and CDR2 FQNEAQ (reference sequence). The CDR3 is 14 residues long. The CDR3 coding sequence is TGTGCCAGCAGCTTATGGACGGAGAGCTACGAGCAGTACTTC. It translates to CASSLWTESYEQYF.